The 9 T cell receptor beta chains below all came from one sample that was sequenced in a study of PD-L1 blockade in urothelial cancer. Indicated time point: pretreatment peripheral blood. The repertoire was sequenced with immunoSEQ multiplex PCR; TCRdb's copy has only in-frame clones and lacks some. This table has 130,000 or so clones, 84% appearing once. This material consisted of PBMCs, taken around atezolizumab (anti-PD-L1) treatment. The receptors were sampled from a man between 50 and 59 years old with urothelial cancer.

This chain joins TRBV27 and TRBJ1-2; D is undetermined. Germline loops: CDR1 MNHEY, CDR2 SMNVEV (reference sequence). The V end was cut by 1 base, the J end by 7 bases, with 4 bases between. The CDR3 sequence is 11 residues long. The CDR3 is CASSLFRGYTF. The DNA of the CDR3 is TGTGCCAGCAGTTTATTTCGTGGCTACACCTTC.

This clone appeared once. The V call is TRBV5-5, the J call TRBJ2-7; 11 nucleotides line up with TRBD2. In germline, CDR1 is SGHKS, CDR2 YYEKEE (reference sequence). This CDR3 is built from 18 residues. With 2 bases clipped from V and 1 base from J, the junction kept 11 bases outside the gene matches. CDR3 residues: CASSLKGTGTSGSYEQYF. CDR3 DNA sequence: TGTGCCAGCAGCTTAAAGGGGACCGGGACTAGCGGTTCCTACGAGCAGTACTTC. Using reference TRBV5-5 and TRBJ2-7 for the parts outside the CDR3, the full variable domain is DAGVTQSPTHLIKTRGQQVTLRCSPISGHKSVSWYQQVLGQGPQFIFQYYEKEERGRGNFPDRFSARQFPNYSSELNVNALLLGDSALYLCASSLKGTGTSGSYEQYFGPGTRLTVT.

A remark on this clone: An end of the junction does not agree with germline; a read error may underlie this. This sequence joins TRBV7-8 and TRBJ1-6; D unresolved. This CDR3 region has 15 residues. Germline assignment: CDR1 SGHVS and CDR2 FQNEAQ. CDR3 loop: CASRTGSSDNSPLHF. CDR3 DNA: TGTGCCAGCAGAACCGGGTCCTCCGATAATTCACCCCTCCACTTT.

The J gene is TRBJ2-3, the V gene TRBV28; D perhaps matches TRBD1 (6 bases). V lost 5 bases and J lost 4, with 19 bases in between. The germline gives CDR1 MDHEN, CDR2 SYDVKM. There are 16 residues in the CDR3. CDR3 sequence reads: CASSPPLGARPDTQYF. For the CDR3, the DNA is TGTGCCAGCAGTCCCCCTCTGGGGGCCCGTCCAGATACGCAGTATTTT.

The chain is built from TRBV27 and TRBJ1-1; D is unclear. Trimming took off 4 bases at V and 8 bases at J, with 14 bases between the two ends. The CDR3 spans 13 residues. Germline V gene sequence: CDR1 MNHEY, CDR2 SMNVEV (reference sequence). This chain's CDR3 is CASSSRVGREAFF. CDR3 DNA: TGTGCCAGCAGTTCTCGGGTTGGAAGGGAAGCTTTCTTT.

V and J are TRBV6-5 and TRBJ1-2; TRBD1 matches 8 bases. This CDR3 has 15 residues. V lost 0 bases to trimming and J lost 8 bases; unmatched junction nucleotides: 8. The germline CDR1 and CDR2 sequences are MNHEY and SVGAGI. The CDR3 DNA follows: TGTGCCAGCAGTTACTCGACAAGGACAGGGTACGGCTACACCTTC. This sequence encodes CASSYSTRTGYGYTF.

V and J are TRBV6-5 and TRBJ1-6; D unresolved. Trimming cost V 3 bases and J 10 bases, with 19 bases left between them. CDR3 length: 16 residues. Germline V gene data show CDR1 as MNHEY and CDR2 as SVGAGI. The CDR3 DNA reads as TGTGCCAGCAGTTATTACCCAGAGGCGGCACACTCACCCCTCCACTTT. Its protein product is CASSYYPEAAHSPLHF.

The genes are TRBV30 and TRBJ1-2, with a possible D match to TRBD1 (5 bases). Germline CDR1 GTSNPN, CDR2 SVGIG (reference sequence). The CDR3 extends over 17 amino acids. V was clipped by 0 bases and J by 4 bases, with 21 bases between them. This chain's CDR3 is CAWSVGGSNTARYGYTF. Here the CDR3 DNA reads TGTGCCTGGAGTGTGGGGGGTTCGAACACTGCCCGCTATGGCTACACCTTC. The entire variable domain, with the rest obtained from reference TRBV30 and TRBJ1-2, is as follows: SQTIHQWPATLVQPVGSPLSLECTVEGTSNPNLYWYRQAAGRGLQLLFYSVGIGQISSEVPQNLSASRPQDRQFILSSKKLLLSDSGFYLCAWSVGGSNTARYGYTFGSGTRLTVV.

The chain carries TRBV19 and TRBJ2-2; 10 positions match TRBD2. V shed 5 bases, J shed 6 bases, and the junction held 9 bases outside the gene matches. There are 16 residues in the CDR3. The germline V gene has CDR1 LNHDA and CDR2 SQIVND (reference sequence). The CDR3 spells CASSLASGSISGELFF. The DNA of the CDR3 is TGTGCCAGTAGTCTGGCTAGCGGGAGTATCTCCGGGGAGCTGTTTTTT.